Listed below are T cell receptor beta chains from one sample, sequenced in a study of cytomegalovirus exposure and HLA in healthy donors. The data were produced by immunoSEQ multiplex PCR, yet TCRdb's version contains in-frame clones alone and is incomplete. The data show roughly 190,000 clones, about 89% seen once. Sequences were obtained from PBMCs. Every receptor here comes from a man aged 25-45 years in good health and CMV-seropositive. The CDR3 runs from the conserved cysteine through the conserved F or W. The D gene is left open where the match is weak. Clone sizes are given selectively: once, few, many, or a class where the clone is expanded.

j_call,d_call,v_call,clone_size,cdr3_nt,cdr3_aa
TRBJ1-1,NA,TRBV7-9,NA,TGTGCCAGCAGCTTGGCGGACAGCCTTAACACTGAAGCTTTCTTT,CASSLADSLNTEAFF
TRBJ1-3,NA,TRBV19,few,TGTGCCAGTAGTATGGGCGGCGGCTCTGGAAACACCATATATTTT,CASSMGGGSGNTIYF
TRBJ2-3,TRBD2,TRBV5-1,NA,TGCGCCAGCAGCCAAGGACTAGCGGGATTAGATACGCAGTATTTT,CASSQGLAGLDTQYF
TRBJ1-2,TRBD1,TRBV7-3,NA,TGTGCCAGCAGCTCCGGACAGGGGGAAGATGATGATGGCTACACCTTC,CASSSGQGEDDDGYTF
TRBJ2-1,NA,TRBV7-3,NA,TGTGCCAGCAGCTCAGACTCGGCACCTTACAATGAGCAGTTCTTC,CASSSDSAPYNEQFF
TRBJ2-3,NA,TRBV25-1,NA,TGTGCCAGCAGTCCTGGCAGGGCCCTCACAGATACGCAGTATTTT,CASSPGRALTDTQYF
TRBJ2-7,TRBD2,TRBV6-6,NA,TGTGCCAGCAGTTACCTGGCTAGCGGGAGGGCCCACGAGCAGTACTTC,CASSYLASGRAHEQYF
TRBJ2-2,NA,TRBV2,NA,TGTGCCAGCAGGAGACGTGATAGGGCGGCCGGGGAGCTGTTTTTT,CASRRRDRAAGELFF
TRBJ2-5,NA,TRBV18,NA,TGTGCCAGCTCACCGGGGCAGCAAGAGACCCAGTACTTC,CASSPGQQETQYF
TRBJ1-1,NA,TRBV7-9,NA,TGTGCCAGCAGCTTCGGGGAGGGCACTGAAGCTTTCTTT,CASSFGEGTEAFF
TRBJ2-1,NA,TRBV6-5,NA,TGTGCCAGCAGTTGGGACGCCCAGGGGGAGCAGTTCTTC,CASSWDAQGEQFF
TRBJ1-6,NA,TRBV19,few,TGTGCCAGTAGTGCACAAAATTCACCCCTCCACTTT,CASSAQNSPLHF
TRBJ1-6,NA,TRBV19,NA,TGTGCCAGTAGCATGAGCCGTAGGACCCGGAGCTCCTATAATTCACCCCTCCACTTT,CASSMSRRTRSSYNSPLHF
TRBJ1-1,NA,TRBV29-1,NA,TGCAGCGTTCTAGGTACAACTCTGATGAACACTGAAGCTTTCTTT,CSVLGTTLMNTEAFF
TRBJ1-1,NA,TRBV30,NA,TGTGCCTGGAGTAGGGGATTGAACACTGAAGCTTTCTTT,CAWSRGLNTEAFF
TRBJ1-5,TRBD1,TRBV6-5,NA,TGTGCCAGCAGCCGCGACAGGGGGCGCAATCAGCCCCAGCATTTT,CASSRDRGRNQPQHF
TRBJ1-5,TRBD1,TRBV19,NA,TGTGCCAGCTCCGGGACAGGGGGCGGTCAGCCCCAGCATTTT,CASSGTGGGQPQHF
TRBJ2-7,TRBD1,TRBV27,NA,TGTGCCAGCAGTTTATACCCAGGGGGCCCCTACGAGCAGTACTTC,CASSLYPGGPYEQYF
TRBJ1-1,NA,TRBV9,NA,TGTGCCAGCGGGATACAGGGGAACACTGAAGCTTTCTTT,CASGIQGNTEAFF
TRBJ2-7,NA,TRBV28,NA,TGTGCCACGTGCGAGCAGTACTTC,CATCEQYF
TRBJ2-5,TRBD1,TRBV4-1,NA,TGCGCCAGCAGCCAAGAACGGACAGGGTTGGAGACCCAGTACTTC,CASSQERTGLETQYF
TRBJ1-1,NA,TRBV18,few,TGTGCCAGCTCACCACAGGCGGACCACCTCGGGAACACTGAAGCTTTCTTT,CASSPQADHLGNTEAFF
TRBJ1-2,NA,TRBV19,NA,TGTGCCAGTAGTATAGGCGCTGCGGGGAACTATGGCTACACCTTC,CASSIGAAGNYGYTF
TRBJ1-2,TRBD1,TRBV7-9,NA,TGTGCCAGCAGCTTAGTTCGCGGACAGGGGGATGACTATGGCTACACCTTC,CASSLVRGQGDDYGYTF
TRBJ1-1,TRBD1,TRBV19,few,TGTGCCAGTAGTATTGGGACAGCGAACACTGAAGCTTTCTTT,CASSIGTANTEAFF
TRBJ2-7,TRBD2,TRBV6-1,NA,TGTGCCAGCAGTGAAGCGGGGCGGGGAGGGTCCTACGAGCAGTACTTC,CASSEAGRGGSYEQYF
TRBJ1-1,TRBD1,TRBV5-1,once,TGCGCCAGCAGCTTGGTCATGGACAGGGCCACTGAAGCTTTCTTT,CASSLVMDRATEAFF
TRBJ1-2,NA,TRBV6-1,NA,TGTGCCAGCCGGGACATCAACTATGGCTACACCTTC,CASRDINYGYTF
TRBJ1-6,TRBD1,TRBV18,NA,TGTGCCAGCTCACCGCCTCGGGACAGCTATAATTCACCCCTCCACTTT,CASSPPRDSYNSPLHF
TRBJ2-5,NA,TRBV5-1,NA,TGCGCCAGCAGCTTGGAAAGGACCCAGGGGGAGACCCAGTACTTC,CASSLERTQGETQYF
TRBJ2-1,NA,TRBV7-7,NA,TGTGCCAGCAGCCGATCTCCCGGCACAAGCAATGAGCAGTTCTTC,CASSRSPGTSNEQFF
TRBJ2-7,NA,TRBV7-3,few,TGTGCCAGCAGCCCCGGGGGACCTAATTCCGAGCAGTACTTC,CASSPGGPNSEQYF
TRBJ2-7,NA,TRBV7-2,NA,TGTGCCAGCAGCTTGGAGAGGGCGGTCTACGAGCAGTACTTC,CASSLERAVYEQYF
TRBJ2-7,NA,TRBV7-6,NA,TGTGCCAGCAGCTTAGGATTGGCGGGCTACGAGCAGTACTTC,CASSLGLAGYEQYF
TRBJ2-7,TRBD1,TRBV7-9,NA,TGTGCCAGCACCTCCCGGACAGGGGACTCCTACGAGCAGTACTTC,CASTSRTGDSYEQYF
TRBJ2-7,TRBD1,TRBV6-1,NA,TGTGCCAGCCAACTTCGACAGGGTGTGGCCTACGAGCAGTACTTC,CASQLRQGVAYEQYF
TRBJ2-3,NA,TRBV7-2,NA,TGTGCCAGCGGTTCTACAGATACGCAGTATTTT,CASGSTDTQYF
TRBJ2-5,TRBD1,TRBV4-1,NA,TGCGCCAGCAGCTACCGGACAGGGCGGCAAGAGACCCAGTACTTC,CASSYRTGRQETQYF
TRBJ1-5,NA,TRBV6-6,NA,TGTGCCAGCAGTTACAAATATAGCAATCAGCCCCAGCATTTT,CASSYKYSNQPQHF
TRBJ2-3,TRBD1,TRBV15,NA,TGTGCCACCAGCAGAGATAGGGGGCTGGATACGCAGTATTTT,CATSRDRGLDTQYF
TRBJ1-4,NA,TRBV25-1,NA,TGTGCCAGCAGTGACCCTCATGGAACGATAGGAAAACTGTTTTTT,CASSDPHGTIGKLFF
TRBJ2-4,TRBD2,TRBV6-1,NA,TGTGCCAGCAGTGTCAGTGGACTAGCCACAGGGAGGAAAAACATTCAGTACTTC,CASSVSGLATGRKNIQYF
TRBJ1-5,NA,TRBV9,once,TGTGCCAGCAGCGTCTACCTCCGTAGCAATCAGCCCCAGCATTTT,CASSVYLRSNQPQHF
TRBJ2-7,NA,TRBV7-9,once,TGTGCCAGCAGCTTGTCGGGGGTCTACGAGCAGTACTTC,CASSLSGVYEQYF
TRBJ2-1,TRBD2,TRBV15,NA,TGTGCCACCAGCAGAGCAAGGACTAGCGGGAGGAATGAGCAGTTCTTC,CATSRARTSGRNEQFF
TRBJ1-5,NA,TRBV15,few,TGTGCCACCAGCAGAGAAGGGGGACAGCCCCAGCATTTT,CATSREGGQPQHF
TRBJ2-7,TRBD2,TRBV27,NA,TGTGCCAGCAGTTTTGCGGGAGGGGGGGTGGACGAGCAGTACTTC,CASSFAGGGVDEQYF
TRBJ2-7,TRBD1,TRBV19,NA,TGTGCCAGTAGTATAGAGGACAGGGAGGTCTCCTACGAGCAGTACTTC,CASSIEDREVSYEQYF
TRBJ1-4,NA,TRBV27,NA,TGTGCCAGCAGAAGGCAAACAACTAATGAAAAACTGTTTTTT,CASRRQTTNEKLFF
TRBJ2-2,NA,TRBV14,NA,TGTGCCAGCAGCCAAGTTCGCAACACCGGGGAGCTGTTTTTT,CASSQVRNTGELFF
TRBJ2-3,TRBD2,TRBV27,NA,TGTGCCAGCAGGGGACTAGCGGGAGAGGAAGACACAGATACGCAGTATTTT,CASRGLAGEEDTDTQYF
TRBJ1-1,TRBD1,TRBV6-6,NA,TGTGCCAGCAGTTACCCGGGACAGGGGCACACTGAAGCTTTCTTT,CASSYPGQGHTEAFF
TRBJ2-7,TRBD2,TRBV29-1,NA,TGCAGCGTTGAATCGGCTAGCGGGAGTTACGAGCAGTACTTC,CSVESASGSYEQYF
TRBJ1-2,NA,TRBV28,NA,TGTGCCAGCCTAAAAGGGGGGACTGGCTATGGCTACACCTTC,CASLKGGTGYGYTF
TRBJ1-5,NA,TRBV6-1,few,TGTGCCACCTCGGGGGTGAGCAATCAGCCCCAGCATTTT,CATSGVSNQPQHF
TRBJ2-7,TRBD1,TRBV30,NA,TGTGCCTGGAGTTGGGACAGGGACTACGAGCAGTACTTC,CAWSWDRDYEQYF
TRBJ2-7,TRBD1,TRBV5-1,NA,TGCGCCAGCAGCTCGACAGGGGAAGAGCAGTACTTC,CASSSTGEEQYF